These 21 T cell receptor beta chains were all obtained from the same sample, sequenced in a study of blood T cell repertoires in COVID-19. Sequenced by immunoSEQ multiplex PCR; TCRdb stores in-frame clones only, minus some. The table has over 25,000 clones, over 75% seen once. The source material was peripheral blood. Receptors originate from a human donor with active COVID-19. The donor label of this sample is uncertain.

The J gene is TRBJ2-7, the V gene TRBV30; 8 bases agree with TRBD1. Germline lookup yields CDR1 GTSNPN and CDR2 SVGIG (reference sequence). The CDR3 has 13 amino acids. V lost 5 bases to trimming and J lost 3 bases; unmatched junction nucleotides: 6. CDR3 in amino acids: CAWGRQGIYEQYF. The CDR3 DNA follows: TGTGCCTGGGGGAGACAGGGGATCTACGAGCAGTACTTC.

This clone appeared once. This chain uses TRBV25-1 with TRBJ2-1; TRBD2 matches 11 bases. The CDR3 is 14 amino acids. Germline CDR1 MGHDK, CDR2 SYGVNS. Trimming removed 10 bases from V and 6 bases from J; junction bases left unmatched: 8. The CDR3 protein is CATKPGLAVNEQFF. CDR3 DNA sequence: TGTGCCACCAAACCGGGACTAGCGGTCAATGAGCAGTTCTTC.

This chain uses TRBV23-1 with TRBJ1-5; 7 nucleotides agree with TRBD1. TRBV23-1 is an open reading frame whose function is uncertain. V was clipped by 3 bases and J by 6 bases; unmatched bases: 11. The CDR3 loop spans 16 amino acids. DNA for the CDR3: TGCGCCAGCAGTCAGGCCCACAGGGGTTGGGGTCAGCCCCAGCATTTT. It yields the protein CASSQAHRGWGQPQHF.

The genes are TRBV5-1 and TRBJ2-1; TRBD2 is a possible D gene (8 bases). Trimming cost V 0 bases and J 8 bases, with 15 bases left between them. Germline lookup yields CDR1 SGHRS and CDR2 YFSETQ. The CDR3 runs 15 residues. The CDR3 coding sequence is TGCGCCAGCAGCTTGGATGGGACTAGGGGGCATGAGCAGTTCTTC. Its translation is CASSLDGTRGHEQFF.

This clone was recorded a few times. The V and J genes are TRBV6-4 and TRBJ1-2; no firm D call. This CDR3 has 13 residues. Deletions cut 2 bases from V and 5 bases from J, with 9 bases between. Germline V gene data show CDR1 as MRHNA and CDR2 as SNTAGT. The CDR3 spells CASSDGRGYGYTF. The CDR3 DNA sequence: TGTGCCAGCAGTGACGGCCGGGGTTATGGCTACACCTTC.

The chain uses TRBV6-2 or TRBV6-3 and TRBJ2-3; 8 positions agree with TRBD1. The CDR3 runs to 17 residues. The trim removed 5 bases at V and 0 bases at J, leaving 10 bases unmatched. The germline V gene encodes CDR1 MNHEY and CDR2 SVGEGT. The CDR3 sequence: CASSASRTGTSTDTQYF. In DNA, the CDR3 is TGTGCCAGCAGTGCTTCAAGGACAGGGACGAGCACAGATACGCAGTATTTT.

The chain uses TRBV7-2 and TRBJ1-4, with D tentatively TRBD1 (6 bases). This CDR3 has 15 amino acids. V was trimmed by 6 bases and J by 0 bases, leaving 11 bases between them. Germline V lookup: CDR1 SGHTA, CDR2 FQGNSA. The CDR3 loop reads CASSLRGPTNEKLFF. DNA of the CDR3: TGTGCCAGCAGTCTCAGGGGCCCAACTAATGAAAAACTGTTTTTT.

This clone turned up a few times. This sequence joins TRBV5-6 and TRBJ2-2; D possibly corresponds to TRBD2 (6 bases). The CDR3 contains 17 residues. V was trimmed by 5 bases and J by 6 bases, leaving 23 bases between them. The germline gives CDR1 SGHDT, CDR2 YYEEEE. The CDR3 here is CASSPLRGGFSAGELFF. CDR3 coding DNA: TGTGCCAGCAGTCCTCTGCGGGGAGGATTCTCCGCCGGGGAGCTGTTTTTT.

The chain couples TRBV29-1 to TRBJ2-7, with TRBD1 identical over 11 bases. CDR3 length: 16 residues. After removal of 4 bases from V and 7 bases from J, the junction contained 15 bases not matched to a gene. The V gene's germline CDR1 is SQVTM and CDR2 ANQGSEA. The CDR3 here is CSVGSPGTGGLGEQYF. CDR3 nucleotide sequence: TGCAGCGTTGGGTCCCCCGGGACAGGGGGTTTGGGGGAGCAGTACTTC.

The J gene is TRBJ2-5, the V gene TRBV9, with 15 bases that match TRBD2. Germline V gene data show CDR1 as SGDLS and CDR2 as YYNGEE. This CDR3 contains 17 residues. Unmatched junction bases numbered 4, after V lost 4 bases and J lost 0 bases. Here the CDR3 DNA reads TGTGCCAGCAGCACCGGGACTAGCGGGGGGAACCAAGAGACCCAGTACTTC. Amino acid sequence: CASSTGTSGGNQETQYF.

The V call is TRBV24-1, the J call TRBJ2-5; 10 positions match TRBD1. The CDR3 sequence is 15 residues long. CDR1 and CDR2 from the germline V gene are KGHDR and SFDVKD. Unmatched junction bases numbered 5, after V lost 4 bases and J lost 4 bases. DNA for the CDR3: TGTGCCACCAGTGACTCGCGGACAGGGGGAGAGACCCAGTACTTC. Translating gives CATSDSRTGGETQYF.

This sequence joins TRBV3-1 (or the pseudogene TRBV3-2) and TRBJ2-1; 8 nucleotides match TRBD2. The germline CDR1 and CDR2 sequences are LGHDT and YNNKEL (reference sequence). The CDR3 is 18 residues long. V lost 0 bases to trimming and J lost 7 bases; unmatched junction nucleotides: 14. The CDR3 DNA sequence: TGTGCCAGCAGCCAAGACTTTCCAGGGGCGGGGGGCATAAATGAGCAGTTCTTC. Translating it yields CASSQDFPGAGGINEQFF.

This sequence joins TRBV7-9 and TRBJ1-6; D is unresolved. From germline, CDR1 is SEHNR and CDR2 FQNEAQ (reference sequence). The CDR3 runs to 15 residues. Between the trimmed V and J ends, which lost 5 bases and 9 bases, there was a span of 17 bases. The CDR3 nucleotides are TGTGCCAGCAGCGCCGGTGGTTCATCCACTTCACCCCTCCACTTT. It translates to CASSAGGSSTSPLHF.

DNA of the CDR3: TGTGCCAGCAGCCGAGGAGGGGGCCGGACTGAAGCTTTCTTT. Translated: CASSRGGGRTEAFF. The chain employs TRBV3-1 (or the pseudogene TRBV3-2) and TRBJ1-1, with TRBD1 matching over 7 bases. This CDR3 is built from 14 residues. Germline V gene lookup returns CDR1 LGHDT and CDR2 YNNKEL (reference sequence). Trimming at V came to 4 bases and at J to 5 bases, leaving 7 bases not matched to a gene.

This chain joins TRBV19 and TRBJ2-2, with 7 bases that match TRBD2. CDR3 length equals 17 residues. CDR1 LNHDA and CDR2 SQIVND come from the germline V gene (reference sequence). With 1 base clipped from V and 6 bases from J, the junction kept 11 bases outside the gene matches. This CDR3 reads CASSIGTSAPSPGELFF. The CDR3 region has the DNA TGTGCCAGTAGTATAGGTACTAGCGCCCCTTCTCCCGGGGAGCTGTTTTTT.

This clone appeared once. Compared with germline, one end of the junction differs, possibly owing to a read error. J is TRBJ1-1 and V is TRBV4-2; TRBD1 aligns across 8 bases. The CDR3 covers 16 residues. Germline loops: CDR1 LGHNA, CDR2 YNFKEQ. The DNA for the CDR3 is TGTGCCAGCAGCCAAGAAGGCTGGACAGGGAACCCTGAAGCTTTCTTT. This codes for CASSQEGWTGNPEAFF.

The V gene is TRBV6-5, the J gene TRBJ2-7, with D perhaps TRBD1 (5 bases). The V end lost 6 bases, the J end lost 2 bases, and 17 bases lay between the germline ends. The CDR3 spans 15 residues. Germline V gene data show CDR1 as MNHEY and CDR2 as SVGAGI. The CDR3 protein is CASRAIEQGTYEQYF. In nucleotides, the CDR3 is TGTGCCAGCAGGGCAATAGAGCAGGGCACCTACGAGCAGTACTTC.

The CDR3 DNA is TGTGCCAGCTCACCAAACACTATATTACAGGGATCGGATGGCTACACCTTC. It is translated as CASSPNTILQGSDGYTF. The chain recombines TRBV18 with TRBJ1-2; D might be TRBD1 (6 bases). Germline CDR1 and CDR2: KGHSH and LQKENI. The CDR3 runs to 17 residues. The ends were cut back, 2 bases at V and 6 bases at J, with 22 bases in the middle.

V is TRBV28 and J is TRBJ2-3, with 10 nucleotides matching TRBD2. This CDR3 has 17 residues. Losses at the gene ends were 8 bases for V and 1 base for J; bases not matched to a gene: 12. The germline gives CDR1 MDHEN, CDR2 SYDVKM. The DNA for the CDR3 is TGTGCCAGCTACCCAGCGGGAGGGCCGGGCGGCACAGATACGCAGTATTTT. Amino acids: CASYPAGGPGGTDTQYF.

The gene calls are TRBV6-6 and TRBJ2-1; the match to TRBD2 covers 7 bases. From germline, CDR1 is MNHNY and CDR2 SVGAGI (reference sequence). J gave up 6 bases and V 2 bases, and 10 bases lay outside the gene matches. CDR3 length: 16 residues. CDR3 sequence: CASSYPLAGDANEQFF. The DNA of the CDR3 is TGTGCCAGCAGTTACCCCCTGGCGGGGGACGCCAATGAGCAGTTCTTC.

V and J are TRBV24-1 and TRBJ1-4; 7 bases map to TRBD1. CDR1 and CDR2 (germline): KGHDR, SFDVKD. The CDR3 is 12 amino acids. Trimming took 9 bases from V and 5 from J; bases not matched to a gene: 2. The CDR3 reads CATRDSNEKLFF. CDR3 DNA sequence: TGTGCCACCCGGGACAGCAATGAAAAACTGTTTTTT.